This T cell receptor beta chain comes out of a study of STAT5B mutations in CD4+ large granular lymphocyte leukemia (dated by TCRdb to 2022 to 2024). Some background on the complete study: Among healthy controls, the CDR3 'QG' motif was associated with a particular HLA allele. The study compared the TCRbeta repertoires of patients with CD4+ T-cell large granular lymphocyte leukemia against those of healthy blood donors. Flow cytometry on FACSCanto II or FACSVerse confirmed that purified fractions exceeded 95% purity among lymphocytes. The investigation overall reported the following: Data were not HLA-matched; higher clonality in CD4+ versus CD8+ T-LGLL could reflect the relatively small sample size. Enrichment of TRBV06-family usage was observed among the top patient clones (8/27) relative to healthy controls (2/35). Compared with healthy CD4+ repertoires, CD4-sorted patient repertoires appeared more clonal, and this difference remained even after the putative leukemic clones were removed. Main leukemic clonotypes were private to each patient, although 20% to 25% of the main leukemic clonotypes were found at low frequency in the non-leukemic repertoires of other patients.

TCRbeta rearrangements were sequenced from genomic DNA using the immunoSEQ assay at survey resolution. The study's processing was this. In the TCR sequencing data, the smallest productive clonotype frequency that could be detected was 2.59 x 10-5. Analyses included only productive TCRbeta rearrangements, meaning complete and in-frame sequences. The clonality of each sample was calculated as Simpson clonality in the immunoSEQ Analyzer version 3.0. Clones were categorized by frequency as very rare, small, medium, large (1-20%) or hyperexpanded (>20%). Generation probabilities were estimated with OLGA 1.2.3, V-gene circos plots were made with VDJtools, specificities were looked up in VDJdb, and CDR3 motifs were identified with GLIPH. Here the immuneACCESS table is served through TCRdb, limited to in-frame sequences with V and J called. Missing clones are a known gap in these copies; in checked studies unresolved V genes cover under half, and the rest lacks a known reason. The V and J calls and clone size were taken over from that table, and D and trimming were inferred from the DNA. Across this sample there are some 51,000 clones, with around 82% seen only once. Jointly, the top ten make up 0.35% of the sample.

Healthy controls were approximately 40 blood donors whose buffy coats came from the Finnish Red Cross blood service. All TCR-sequenced material derived from peripheral blood: patient blood samples and healthy donor buffy coats. Ficoll-Hypaque gradient centrifugation was used to isolate peripheral blood mononuclear cells. CD4+ cells were purified magnetically from the buffy coats of healthy controls. The Gentra Puregene Cell and Tissue kit was used to extract genomic DNA, and a Qubit 2.0 fluorometer was used to measure the amount of genomic DNA. CDR1 and CDR2 are read off the germline V gene (reference sequence) as MNHNY and SVGAGI. Counted from cysteine to phenylalanine, this CDR3 has 14 amino acids. Only the CDR3 DNA stays, 42 bases, in frame from base 1. V and J are truncated by 7 bases and 0 bases respectively, leaving an intervening sequence of 10 bases. Concerning this clone itself: The antigen it binds to is not known. Base qualities are not recorded, but no much larger clone differs from it by a single base.

The chain joins TRBV6-6 to TRBJ1-3; no confident D gene assignment can be made. This receptor was taken from a human donor in good health. The sample was CD4+ T cells from blood buffy coats. The DNA sequence is as follows: TGTGCCAGCAAGGGCTGGAGCTCTGGAAACACCATATATTTT. Protein translation: CASKGWSSGNTIYF.